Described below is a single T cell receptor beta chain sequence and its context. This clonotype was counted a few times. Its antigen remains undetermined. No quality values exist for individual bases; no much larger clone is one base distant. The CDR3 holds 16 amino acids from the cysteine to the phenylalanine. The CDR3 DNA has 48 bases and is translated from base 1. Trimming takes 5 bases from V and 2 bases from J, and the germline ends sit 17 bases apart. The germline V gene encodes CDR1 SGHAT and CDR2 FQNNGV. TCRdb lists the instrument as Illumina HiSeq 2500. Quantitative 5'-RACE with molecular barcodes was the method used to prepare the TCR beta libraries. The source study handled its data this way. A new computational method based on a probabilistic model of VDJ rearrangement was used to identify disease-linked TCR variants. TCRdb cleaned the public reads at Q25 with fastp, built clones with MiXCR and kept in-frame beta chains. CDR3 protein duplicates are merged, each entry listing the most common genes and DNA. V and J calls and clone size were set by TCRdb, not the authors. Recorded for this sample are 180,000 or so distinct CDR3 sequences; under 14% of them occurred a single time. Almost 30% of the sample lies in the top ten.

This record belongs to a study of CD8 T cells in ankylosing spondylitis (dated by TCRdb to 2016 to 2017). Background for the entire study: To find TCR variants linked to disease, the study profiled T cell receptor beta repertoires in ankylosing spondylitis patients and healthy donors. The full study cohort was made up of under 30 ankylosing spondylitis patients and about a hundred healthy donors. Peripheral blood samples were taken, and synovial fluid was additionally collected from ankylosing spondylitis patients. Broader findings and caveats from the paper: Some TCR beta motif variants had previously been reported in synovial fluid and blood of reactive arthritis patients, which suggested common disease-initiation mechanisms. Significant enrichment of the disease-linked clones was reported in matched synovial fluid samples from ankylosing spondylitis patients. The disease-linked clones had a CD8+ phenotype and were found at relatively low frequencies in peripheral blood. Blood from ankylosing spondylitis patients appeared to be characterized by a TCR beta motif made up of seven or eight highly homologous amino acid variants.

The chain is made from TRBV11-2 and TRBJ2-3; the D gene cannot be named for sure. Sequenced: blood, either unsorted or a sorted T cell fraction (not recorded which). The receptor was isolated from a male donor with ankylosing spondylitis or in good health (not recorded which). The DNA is TGTGCCAGCAGCGCCTACGGCGGTACAGCCACAGATACGCAGTATTTT. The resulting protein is CASSAYGGTATDTQYF.